This TCR beta chain is from a study of cytomegalovirus exposure and HLA in healthy donors. Amplification used 60 Vbeta primers and 13 Jbeta primers. TCRdb keeps only in-frame clones here, not all; method: immunoSEQ multiplex PCR. This table holds more than 100,000 clones, around 85% found once. Per germline, CDR1 LNHDA and CDR2 SQIVND (reference sequence). J was trimmed by 3 bases and V by 5 bases; bases with no gene match: 5. This CDR3 region has 16 residues. Sequenced input: PBMCs. This TCR was recovered from a young man in good health and CMV-seronegative. The chain recombines TRBV19 with TRBJ2-1; 12 bases fit TRBD2. CDR3 sequence (DNA): TGTGCCAGTAGTCCGCTAGCGGGGGGGATCTACAATGAGCAGTTCTTC. Translation gives CASSPLAGGIYNEQFF.